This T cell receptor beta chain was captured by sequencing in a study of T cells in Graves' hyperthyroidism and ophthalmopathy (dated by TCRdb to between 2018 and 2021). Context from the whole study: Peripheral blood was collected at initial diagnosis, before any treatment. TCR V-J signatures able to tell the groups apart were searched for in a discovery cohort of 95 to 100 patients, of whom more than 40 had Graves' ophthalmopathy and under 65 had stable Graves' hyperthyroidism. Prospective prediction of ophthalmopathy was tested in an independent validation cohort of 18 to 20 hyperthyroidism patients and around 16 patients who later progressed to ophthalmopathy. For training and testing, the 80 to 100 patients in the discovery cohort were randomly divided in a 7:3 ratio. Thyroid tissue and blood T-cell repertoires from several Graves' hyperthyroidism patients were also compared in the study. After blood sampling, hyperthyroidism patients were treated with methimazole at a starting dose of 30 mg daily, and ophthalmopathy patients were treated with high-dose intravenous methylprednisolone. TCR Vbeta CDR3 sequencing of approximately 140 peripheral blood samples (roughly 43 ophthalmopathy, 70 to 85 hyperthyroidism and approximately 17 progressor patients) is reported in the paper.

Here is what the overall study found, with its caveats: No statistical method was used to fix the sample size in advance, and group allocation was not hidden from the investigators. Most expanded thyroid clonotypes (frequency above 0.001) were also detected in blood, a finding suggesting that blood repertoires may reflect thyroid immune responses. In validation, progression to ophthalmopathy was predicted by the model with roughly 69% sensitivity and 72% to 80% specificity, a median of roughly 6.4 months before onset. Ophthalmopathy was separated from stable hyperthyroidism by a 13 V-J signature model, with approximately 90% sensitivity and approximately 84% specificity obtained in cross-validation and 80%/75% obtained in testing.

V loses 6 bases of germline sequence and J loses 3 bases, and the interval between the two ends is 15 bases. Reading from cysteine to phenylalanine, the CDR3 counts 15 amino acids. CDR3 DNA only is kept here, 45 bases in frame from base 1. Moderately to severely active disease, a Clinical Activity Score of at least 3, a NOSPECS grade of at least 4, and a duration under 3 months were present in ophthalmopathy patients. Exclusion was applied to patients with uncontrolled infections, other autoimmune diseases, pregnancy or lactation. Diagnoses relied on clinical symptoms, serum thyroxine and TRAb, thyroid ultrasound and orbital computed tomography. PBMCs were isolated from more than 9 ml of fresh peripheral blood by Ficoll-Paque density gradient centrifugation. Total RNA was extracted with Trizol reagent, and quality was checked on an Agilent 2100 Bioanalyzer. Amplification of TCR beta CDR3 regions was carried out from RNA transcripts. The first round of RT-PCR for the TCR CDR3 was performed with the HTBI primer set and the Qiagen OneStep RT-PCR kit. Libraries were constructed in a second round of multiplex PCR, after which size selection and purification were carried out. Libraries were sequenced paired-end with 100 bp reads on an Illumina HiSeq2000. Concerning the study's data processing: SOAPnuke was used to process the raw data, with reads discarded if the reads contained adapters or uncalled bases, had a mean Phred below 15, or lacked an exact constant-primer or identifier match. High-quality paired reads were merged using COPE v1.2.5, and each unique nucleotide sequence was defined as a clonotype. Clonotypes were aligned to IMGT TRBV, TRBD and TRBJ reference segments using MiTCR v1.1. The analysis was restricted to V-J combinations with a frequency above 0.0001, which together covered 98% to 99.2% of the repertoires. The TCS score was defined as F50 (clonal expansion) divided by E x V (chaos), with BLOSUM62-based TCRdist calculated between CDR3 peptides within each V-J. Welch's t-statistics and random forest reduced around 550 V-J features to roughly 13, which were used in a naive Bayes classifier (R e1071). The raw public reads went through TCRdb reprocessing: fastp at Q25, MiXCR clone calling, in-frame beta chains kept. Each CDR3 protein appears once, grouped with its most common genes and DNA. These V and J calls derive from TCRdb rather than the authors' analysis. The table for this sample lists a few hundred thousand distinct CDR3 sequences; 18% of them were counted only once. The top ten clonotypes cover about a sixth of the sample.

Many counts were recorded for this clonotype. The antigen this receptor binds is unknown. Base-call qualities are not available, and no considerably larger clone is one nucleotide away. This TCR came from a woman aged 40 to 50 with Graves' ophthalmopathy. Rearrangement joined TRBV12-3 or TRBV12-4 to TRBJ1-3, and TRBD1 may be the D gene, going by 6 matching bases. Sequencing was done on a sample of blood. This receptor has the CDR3 CASRAVGGNGNTIYF. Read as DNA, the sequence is TGTGCCAGCAGGGCTGTGGGGGGCAATGGAAACACCATATATTTT.